The subject of this entry is one TCR beta chain. The antigen is unknown. This CDR3 comprises 14 residues. V was pared by 5 bases and J by 7 bases, with 7 bases of the junction left unmatched. Germline V CDR1 and CDR2: MNHEY, SMNVEV (reference sequence). It was with 60 Vbeta and 13 Jbeta primers that the PCR ran. Method: immunoSEQ multiplex PCR; TCRdb's copy keeps in-frame clones and lacks some. This sample has 150,000 to 200,000 clones, with roughly 85% found just once. This record comes from a study of cytomegalovirus exposure and HLA in healthy donors. Study-wide points: Earlier analysis found most TCR beta V segments productive about 87% or about 30% of the time. Relative to equally common others, HLA-associated TCR beta chains showed greater clonal expansion in a later analysis.

Material: PBMCs. The genes are TRBV27 and TRBJ2-1; TRBD2 matches at 8 bases. The TCR comes from a man in his forties or fifties in good health and CMV-seropositive. In nucleotides, the CDR3 is TGTGCCAGCAGTATTGCGGGGGGCTGGAATGAGCAGTTCTTC. Encoded protein: CASSIAGGWNEQFF.